The 27 T cell receptor beta chains listed next were all sequenced from one sample in a study of blood T cell repertoires in COVID-19. Data came from immunoSEQ multiplex PCR; TCRdb stores just in-frame clones and leaves some out. Of 350,000 or so clones in the sample, around 90% are singletons; the top ten hold approximately 4.1%. The sample consisted of peripheral blood. The receptors come from a woman aged 60-75 years with COVID-19, enrolled during active disease.

V usage is TRBV6-5 and J usage is TRBJ2-2, with 9 bases identical to TRBD2. The CDR3 runs 15 residues. The junction had 12 bases not matched to a gene; V was cut back by 8 bases and J by 8 bases. Germline V gives CDR1 MNHEY, CDR2 SVGAGI. The DNA for the CDR3 is TGTGCCAGCGAGGAGGGTAGCGGGGGCGAGGGGGAGCTGTTTTTT. Translation gives CASEEGSGGEGELFF.

The chain joins TRBV3-1 (or the pseudogene TRBV3-2) to TRBJ1-1; 10 nucleotides align to TRBD1. The length of the CDR3 is 17 residues. The germline CDR1 and CDR2 sequences are LGHDT and YNNKEL (reference sequence). J lost 6 bases, V lost 3 bases, and 13 bases had no gene match. The CDR3 region is CASSQYRTGGPKSEAFF. The CDR3 region has the DNA TGTGCCAGCAGCCAGTACCGGACAGGGGGACCCAAATCTGAAGCTTTCTTT.

This sequence joins TRBV29-1 and TRBJ2-3; D gene ambiguous. With 6 bases removed from V and 2 bases from J, the gap between germline ends came to 9 bases. Germline V lookup: CDR1 SQVTM, CDR2 ANQGSEA. This CDR3 region has 12 residues. Here the CDR3 reads CSVLKNTDTQYF. The CDR3 DNA reads TGCAGCGTACTTAAAAACACAGATACGCAGTATTTT.

V usage is TRBV10-2 and J usage is TRBJ2-7; D remains unclear. Germline V CDR1 and CDR2: WSHSY, SAAADI. The ends were cut back, 6 bases at V and 2 bases at J, with 5 bases in the middle. The CDR3 covers 11 residues. CDR3 region: CASRSTYEQYF. DNA for the CDR3: TGCGCCAGCAGGTCAACCTACGAGCAGTACTTC.

V gene TRBV18 combines with J gene TRBJ1-5, with 8 bases matching TRBD1. The J segment lost 7 bases and the V segment lost 4 bases, leaving 6 bases of the junction unmatched. CDR1 is KGHSH, CDR2 LQKENI, per germline. This CDR3 has 14 residues. The CDR3 is CASSQGTGRQPQHF. CDR3 coding DNA: TGTGCCAGCTCACAAGGGACAGGTCGGCAGCCCCAGCATTTT. Combining the CDR3 with reference TRBV18 and TRBJ1-5 gives the whole variable domain NAGVMQNPRHLVRRRGQEARLRCSPMKGHSHVYWYRQLPEEGLKFMVYLQKENIIDESGMPKERFSAEFPKEGPSILRIQQVVRGDSAAYFCASSQGTGRQPQHFGDGTRLSIL.

This chain joins TRBV19 and TRBJ2-1; D not resolved. Trimming shortened V by 5 bases and J by 4 bases, and 6 bases separated the two germline ends. Germline CDR1 is LNHDA and CDR2 is SQIVND (reference sequence). The CDR3 is 12 residues long. CDR3: CASSPSYNEQFF. The CDR3 DNA is TGTGCCAGTAGTCCTTCGTACAATGAGCAGTTCTTC.

The rearrangement links TRBV18 to TRBJ1-1; tentatively, D is TRBD1 (6 bases). The germline V and J ends were trimmed by 3 bases and 1 base, with 15 bases remaining between them. Germline assignment: CDR1 KGHSH and CDR2 LQKENI. This CDR3 spans 16 amino acids. The CDR3 bases are TGTGCCAGCTCACCGCAGGGGATTTCGTGGAACACTGAAGCTTTCTTT. Translation: CASSPQGISWNTEAFF.

The chain links TRBV5-8 to TRBJ1-5; TRBD1 matches at 8 bases. V shed 4 bases and J 6 bases; nucleotides not matched to a gene: 6. There are 14 residues in the CDR3. CDR1 is SGHTS and CDR2 is YDEGEE in the germline V gene. The CDR3 coding sequence is TGTGCCAGCAGCCCAGGACAGGGTCGTCAGCCCCAGCATTTT. Translation: CASSPGQGRQPQHF.

The rearrangement uses TRBV5-1 and TRBJ1-1; D possibly corresponds to TRBD1 (5 bases). Germline V CDR1 and CDR2: SGHRS, YFSETQ. Between the trimmed V and J ends, which lost 4 bases and 3 bases, there was a span of 13 bases. The CDR3 spans 14 residues. Written as DNA, the CDR3 is TGCGCCAGCAGCACGGGGGGGTTAGACACTGAAGCTTTCTTT. Residues: CASSTGGLDTEAFF. The variable domain in full, completed from reference TRBV5-1 and TRBJ1-1, reads KAGVTQTPRYLIKTRGQQVTLSCSPISGHRSVSWYQQTPGQGLQFLFEYFSETQRNKGNFPGRFSGRQFSNSRSEMNVSTLELGDSALYLCASSTGGLDTEAFFGQGTRLTVV.

The chain uses TRBV4-1 and TRBJ2-5; TRBD2 agrees at 12 bases. V shed 4 bases, J shed 5 bases, and the junction held 5 bases outside the gene matches. This CDR3 region has 15 residues. The germline CDR1 and CDR2 sequences are MGHRA and YSYEKL. The CDR3 loop reads CASSPQGTSGETQYF. The CDR3, as DNA: TGCGCCAGCAGCCCCCAAGGGACTAGCGGGGAGACCCAGTACTTC.

The V gene is TRBV5-1, the J gene TRBJ1-1, with 11 positions matching TRBD1. Losses at the gene ends were 1 base for V and 6 bases for J; bases not matched to a gene: 17. The CDR3 runs to 19 residues. Germline V lookup: CDR1 SGHRS, CDR2 YFSETQ. The CDR3 reads CASSLTNGQGARVRSEAFF. The CDR3 coding sequence is TGCGCCAGCAGCTTGACGAATGGACAGGGGGCGCGGGTTAGGTCTGAAGCTTTCTTT.

This rearrangement joins TRBV4-1 to TRBJ1-6; TRBD1 might be the D (6 bases). Germline CDR1 is MGHRA and CDR2 is YSYEKL. Deletions cut 0 bases from V and 7 bases from J, with 16 bases between. The CDR3 is 17 amino acids. This chain's CDR3 is CASSQDKQGMWNSPLHF. For the CDR3, the DNA is TGCGCCAGCAGCCAAGATAAGCAGGGGATGTGGAATTCACCCCTCCACTTT.

V usage is TRBV6-5 and J usage is TRBJ2-5, with D possibly matching TRBD2 (7 bases). Germline CDR1 reads MNHEY; CDR2 reads SVGAGI. Trimming left V 6 bases short and J 3 bases short, with 14 bases between. The CDR3 is made up of 14 amino acids. In nucleotides, the CDR3 is TGTGCCAGCAGCCCGTGGGGGGGCGAAGAGACCCAGTACTTC. Protein product: CASSPWGGEETQYF.

V and J are TRBV30 and TRBJ1-2, with TRBD1 matching 9 bases. Germline V gene data show CDR1 as GTSNPN and CDR2 as SVGIG (reference sequence). The ends lost 2 bases at V and 2 bases at J; junction bases unmatched: 3. The CDR3 spans 14 residues. The CDR3 DNA reads TGTGCCTGGAGTCCCGGGACAGGGAACTATGGCTACACCTTC. Amino acids: CAWSPGTGNYGYTF.

The chain combines TRBV27 with TRBJ1-4; the match to TRBD1 covers 7 bases. Germline CDR1 reads MNHEY; CDR2 reads SMNVEV (reference sequence). The V gene end was trimmed by 6 bases and the J gene end by 0 bases; junction bases not matched to a gene: 4. CDR3 length: 15 amino acids. The CDR3 spells CASSRQGATNEKLFF. Written as DNA, the CDR3 is TGTGCCAGCAGCCGCCAGGGGGCAACTAATGAAAAACTGTTTTTT.

This chain joins TRBV4-2 and TRBJ1-2; a weak D match, TRBD1 (6 bases). Germline V gene sequence: CDR1 LGHNA, CDR2 YNFKEQ. The V gene lost 1 base and the J gene lost 4 bases, with 16 bases spanning the gap. This CDR3 region has 16 residues. The DNA of the CDR3 is TGTGCCAGCAGCCAAGCTCCCCGGGGGGGCGTCTATGGCTACACCTTC. Its protein product is CASSQAPRGGVYGYTF.

The gene calls are TRBV19 and TRBJ2-7; possibly TRBD2 for D (5 bases). Trimming cost V 4 bases and J 2 bases, with 9 bases left between them. This CDR3 is built from 13 residues. Germline CDR1 and CDR2: LNHDA and SQIVND (reference sequence). The CDR3 bases are TGTGCCAGTAGTAGAGGGATTACCTACGAGCAGTACTTC. Translated, it gives CASSRGITYEQYF.

The rearrangement uses TRBV19 and TRBJ1-5; TRBD1 agrees at 8 bases. V dropped 6 bases and J dropped 2; count of bases not matched to a gene: 21. Germline V gene data show CDR1 as LNHDA and CDR2 as SQIVND (reference sequence). The CDR3 is made up of 20 amino acids. CDR3 DNA sequence: TGTGCCAGTAGCAATTCAGGGGGCGCGGATCAGTATCGACGCAATCAGCCCCAGCATTTT. Translated, it gives CASSNSGGADQYRRNQPQHF.

The chain recombines TRBV10-2 with TRBJ2-3; 8 bases line up with TRBD2. This CDR3 is 17 amino acids long. Germline trimming cut 2 bases from V and 5 bases from J; bases unmatched to any gene: 12. Germline CDR1 WSHSY, CDR2 SAAADI. The CDR3 nucleotides read TGCGCCAGCAGTGAGCACGGACTAGCCGGGGGCTTAGATACGCAGTATTTT. This sequence encodes CASSEHGLAGGLDTQYF.

The chain carries TRBV7-6 and TRBJ1-3, with D uncertain. Trimming removed 5 bases from V and 0 bases from J, with 14 bases in between. Germline CDR1 SGHVS, CDR2 FNYEAQ. The CDR3 length is 16 residues. The CDR3 bases are TGTGCCAGCAGCACCCGACACCAGCTCTCTGGAAACACCATATATTTT. Its translation: CASSTRHQLSGNTIYF.

The chain links TRBV19 to TRBJ1-2; D is unresolved. V lost 7 bases, J lost 2 bases, and 14 bases lay in between. This CDR3 contains 14 residues. CDR1 and CDR2 (germline): LNHDA, SQIVND (reference sequence). The CDR3 sequence is CASTSREANYGYTF. In DNA, the CDR3 is TGTGCCAGTACCTCTCGGGAGGCAAACTATGGCTACACCTTC.

The V call is TRBV4-1, the J call TRBJ2-3, with D unresolved. The CDR3 runs to 15 residues. Trimming pared 4 bases from V and 0 bases from J, leaving 11 bases between. Germline loops: CDR1 MGHRA, CDR2 YSYEKL. CDR3: CASSPGDRSTDTQYF. DNA of the CDR3: TGCGCCAGCAGCCCAGGCGACCGAAGCACAGATACGCAGTATTTT.

The chain uses TRBV10-3 and TRBJ2-5; possibly TRBD2 for D (6 bases). V lost 3 bases and J lost 5, with 16 bases in between. Germline CDR1 ENHRY, CDR2 SYGVKD. This CDR3 contains 15 residues. CDR3 loop: CAISDPGTAKETQYF. The CDR3 bases are TGTGCCATCAGTGACCCCGGGACTGCCAAGGAGACCCAGTACTTC.

The gene calls are TRBV10-3 and TRBJ2-7; 7 nucleotides align to TRBD1. Germline V CDR1 and CDR2: ENHRY, SYGVKD. With V trimmed by 10 bases and J by 3 bases, 9 bases remained unmatched. The CDR3 extends over 13 amino acids. For the CDR3, the DNA is TGTGCCACAGCCTCCGGGACAGTCTACGAGCAGTACTTC. It yields the protein CATASGTVYEQYF.

The chain links TRBV2 to TRBJ1-4; 9 nucleotides agree with TRBD1. Unmatched junction bases numbered 6, after V lost 8 bases and J lost 8 bases. The CDR3 is 13 residues long. Germline V CDR1 and CDR2: SNHLY, FYNNEI. The chain's CDR3 is CASCRDREEKLFF. CDR3 in DNA: TGTGCCAGCTGCCGGGACAGGGAAGAAAAACTGTTTTTT.

J is TRBJ2-7 and V is TRBV4-1, with 10 bases that match TRBD1. Per the germline V gene, CDR1 is MGHRA and CDR2 is YSYEKL. CDR3 size: 14 residues. V trimming: 3 bases; J trimming: 4 bases; junction bases outside the gene matches: 3. The CDR3 loop is CASSHMDRGYEQYF. The CDR3 nucleotides are TGCGCCAGCAGCCACATGGACAGGGGGTACGAGCAGTACTTC.

The CDR3 reads CASSPRTGENTEAFF. CDR3 nucleotide sequence: TGTGCCAGCAGCCCGAGGACAGGGGAGAACACTGAAGCTTTCTTT. The genes are TRBV7-3 and TRBJ1-1, with TRBD1 identical over 9 bases. The germline V gene encodes CDR1 SGHTA and CDR2 FQGTGA. The V and J ends lost 5 bases and 1 base, in that order; junction bases with no gene match: 5. This CDR3 contains 15 residues.